The 18 T cell receptor beta chains given below trace back to one sample, sequenced in a study of blood T cell repertoires in COVID-19. Sequencing was performed with immunoSEQ multiplex PCR; in TCRdb, only in-frame clones are kept and a portion is missing. The sample comprises some 430,000 clones, roughly 88% of which are singletons, and 0.6% rests with the top ten. Sequencing was performed on PBMCs or T cells enriched from blood (not recorded which). Source of these receptors: a man younger than 35 who had recovered from COVID-19.

The V and J genes are TRBV7-6 and TRBJ1-2, with TRBD1 as a possible D gene (6 bases). Germline V lookup: CDR1 SGHVS, CDR2 FNYEAQ. CDR3 size: 16 residues. V gave up 3 bases and J gave up 6 bases, with 20 bases separating them. The CDR3 nucleotides are TGTGCCAGCAGCTTCTTGTCTTTGGGGGGGCAAGATGGCTACACCTTC. The encoded protein is CASSFLSLGGQDGYTF.

CDR3 protein: CASSTGQNYYSNQPQHF. The CDR3 DNA reads as TGTGCCAGCAGCACGGGACAGAATTACTATAGCAATCAGCCCCAGCATTTT. The chain joins TRBV7-3 to TRBJ1-5, with 7 bases identical to TRBD1. Per the germline V gene, CDR1 is SGHTA and CDR2 is FQGTGA. CDR3 length: 17 amino acids. Losses at the gene ends were 5 bases for V and 0 bases for J; bases not matched to a gene: 10.

V and J are TRBV7-8 and TRBJ2-7; 7 positions match TRBD2. CDR3 size: 16 residues. Germline V gene sequence: CDR1 SGHVS, CDR2 FQNEAQ. Trimming took 6 bases from V and 3 from J; bases not matched to a gene: 14. In DNA form, the CDR3 reads TGTGCCAGCAGACGGGGGGTACTGAACCCTAACTACGAGCAGTACTTC. It codes for CASRRGVLNPNYEQYF.

This rearrangement joins TRBV28 to TRBJ1-6; maybe TRBD1 (5 bases). V was shortened by 5 bases and J by 8 bases, with 25 bases between the two germline ends. This CDR3 has 18 residues. Looked up from germline, CDR1 is MDHEN and CDR2 is SYDVKM. CDR3 sequence (DNA): TGTGCCAGCAGTCGCGCCTTACAGGTGACGGGAGGCGATTCACCCCTCCACTTT. It yields the protein CASSRALQVTGGDSPLHF.

The rearrangement joins TRBV6-5 to TRBJ1-2; D ambiguous. In germline, CDR1 is MNHEY, CDR2 SVGAGI. This CDR3 contains 13 residues. V was trimmed by 7 bases and J by 0 bases, leaving 9 bases between them. The CDR3 region is CASTVSTNYGYTF. Written as DNA, the CDR3 is TGTGCCAGCACAGTCTCCACTAACTATGGCTACACCTTC.

CDR3 nucleotides: TGTGCCACCAGTGATTTCGCAGGGACAGATACGCAGTATTTT. Protein sequence: CATSDFAGTDTQYF. V is TRBV24-1 and J is TRBJ2-3; possible D gene TRBD1, 5 bases. Trimming left V 1 base short and J 3 bases short, with 7 bases between. The V gene's germline CDR1 is KGHDR and CDR2 SFDVKD. The CDR3 sequence is 14 residues long.

This CDR3 reads CASTARGQATNEKLFF. CDR3 nucleotides: TGCGCCAGCACCGCAAGGGGACAAGCAACTAATGAAAAACTGTTTTTT. This sequence joins TRBV4-1 and TRBJ1-4; a possible D gene is TRBD1 (6 bases). Germline V gives CDR1 MGHRA, CDR2 YSYEKL. Trimming took 7 bases from V and 0 from J, leaving 15 bases between them. This CDR3 has 16 amino acids.

The V gene is TRBV19, the J gene TRBJ2-5; TRBD1 matches at 12 bases. There are 18 residues in the CDR3. CDR1 is LNHDA and CDR2 is SQIVND in the germline V gene (reference sequence). Germline trimming cut 10 bases from V and 2 bases from J; bases unmatched to any gene: 17. The CDR3 DNA is TGTGCCACCAGGGAGGGGGGACAGGGGGCCTGGTGGCAAGAGACCCAGTACTTC. Protein: CATREGGQGAWWQETQYF.

This rearrangement joins TRBV5-6 to TRBJ1-1, with 9 nucleotides matching TRBD1. Per the germline V gene, CDR1 is SGHDT and CDR2 is YYEEEE. The CDR3 loop spans 16 amino acids. Trimming at V came to 3 bases and at J to 5 bases, leaving 11 bases not matched to a gene. The CDR3 protein is CASSSDRGWFGTEAFF. CDR3 coding DNA: TGTGCCAGCAGCTCGGACAGGGGATGGTTTGGGACTGAAGCTTTCTTT.

This chain connects TRBV2 to TRBJ1-2; tentative D call: TRBD1 (6 bases). CDR1 and CDR2 from the germline V gene are SNHLY and FYNNEI. The CDR3 length is 15 residues. V lost 3 bases and J lost 8, with 19 bases in between. CDR3 DNA sequence: TGTGCCAGCAGTGACGGACAGTCACGAATGGAGGGCTACACCTTC. Residues: CASSDGQSRMEGYTF.

This chain links TRBV10-3 with TRBJ2-7, with 10 positions matching TRBD2. V shed 4 bases, J shed 5 bases, and the junction held 8 bases outside the gene matches. The germline V gene has CDR1 ENHRY and CDR2 SYGVKD. This CDR3 contains 15 residues. CDR3 sequence (DNA): TGTGCCATCAGTGGAGGCCTAGCGGGAGTAGACGAGCAGTACTTC. Its protein product is CAISGGLAGVDEQYF.

This clone was picked up one time. Different DNA sequences within this sample yield the same CDR3. The chain recombines TRBV18 with TRBJ1-1, with 7 bases identical to TRBD1. The trim removed 2 bases at V and 1 base at J, leaving 1 base unmatched. The CDR3 is 14 residues long. Germline V gene sequence: CDR1 KGHSH, CDR2 LQKENI. For the CDR3, the DNA is TGTGCCAGCTCACCAGGACAGGCGAACACTGAAGCTTTCTTT. Its protein is CASSPGQANTEAFF.

The V gene is TRBV13, the J gene TRBJ2-7; a weak D match, TRBD1 (5 bases). CDR1 PRHDT and CDR2 FYEKMQ come from the germline V gene (reference sequence). With 3 bases removed from V and 2 bases from J, the gap between germline ends came to 8 bases. The length of the CDR3 is 13 residues. The CDR3 sequence is CASSFRETYEQYF. The CDR3 bases are TGTGCCAGCAGCTTCAGGGAAACCTACGAGCAGTACTTC.

This chain's CDR3 is CASSIRTGDQPQHF. The CDR3 nucleotides are TGTGCCAGCAGCATCCGGACAGGGGATCAGCCCCAGCATTTT. The chain couples TRBV7-2 to TRBJ1-5; 9 positions agree with TRBD1. J lost 5 bases, V lost 5 bases, and 4 bases had no gene match. CDR1 and CDR2 (germline): SGHTA, FQGNSA. The CDR3 has 14 residues.

CDR3 region: CASSTDRESPLHF. CDR3 coding DNA: TGTGCCAGCAGTACCGACAGGGAATCACCCCTCCACTTT. The chain has TRBV12-3 or TRBV12-4 and TRBJ1-6; TRBD1 aligns across 7 bases. The CDR3 covers 13 residues. V shed 5 bases, J shed 10 bases, and the junction held 5 bases outside the gene matches.

Of note for this clone: Other DNA sequences of this sample code for an identical CDR3. The chain joins TRBV5-4 to TRBJ1-1; weak D call: TRBD1 (5 bases). Trimming took off 3 bases at V and 5 bases at J, with 8 bases between the two ends. The CDR3 covers 12 residues. Germline V gives CDR1 SGHNT, CDR2 YYREEE (reference sequence). The CDR3 loop reads CASSWGGTEAFF. CDR3 sequence (DNA): TGTGCCAGCAGCTGGGGGGGGACTGAAGCTTTCTTT.

The gene calls are TRBV5-4 and TRBJ1-6; D gene ambiguous. Trimming removed 1 base at V and 0 bases at J, with 8 bases between. The CDR3 is 16 amino acids. Germline V gene data show CDR1 as SGHNT and CDR2 as YYREEE (reference sequence). CDR3 sequence reads: CASSLMGSSYNSPLHF. The DNA of the CDR3 is TGTGCCAGCAGCTTGATGGGGAGCTCCTATAATTCACCCCTCCACTTT. Complete variable domain (other parts from reference TRBV5-4 and TRBJ1-6): ETGVTQSPTHLIKTRGQQVTLRCSSQSGHNTVSWYQQALGQGPQFIFQYYREEENGRGNFPPRFSGLQFPNYSSELNVNALELDDSALYLCASSLMGSSYNSPLHFGNGTRLTVT.

The CDR3 spells CASSLMVGPPGGNTIYF. The CDR3 nucleotides are TGTGCCAGCAGTTTGATGGTAGGCCCCCCAGGTGGAAACACCATATATTTT. The chain recombines TRBV28 with TRBJ1-3; the D is unclear. V was trimmed by 3 bases and J by 3 bases, leaving 18 bases between them. The CDR3 has 17 residues. Germline V CDR1 and CDR2: MDHEN, SYDVKM.